The sequence of this T cell receptor beta chain was determined in a study of CXCR3-negative and CXCR3-positive naive CD8 T cells. This CDR3 is built from 15 residues. With regard to this clonotype: What it binds is unknown.

Whole-study findings and limits: CXCR3 expression dropped partially after cryopreservation, and most assays relied on fresh PBMCs. Naive CXCR3-positive and CXCR3-negative cells shared TRBV-TRBJ usage; memory cells diverged.

Subsets of CD8+ T cells were each sorted in triplicate at some 300,000 cells apiece. Via 5' RACE with UMI labels, TRB cDNA libraries were prepared. From the 5' RACE reads, TCRdb lists one entry per CDR3 protein and no DNA. Reported are about 39,000 distinct CDR3 sequences; the ten largest clones contain about 7.7%. The specimen sequenced was memory CD8+ T cells from blood. The TCR originated in a human donor in good health. Some clones in this sample may be carry-over from other donors' samples. V is TRBV12-3 or TRBV12-4 and J is TRBJ2-7. The CDR3 protein is CASTLGGGRAYEQYF.